This T cell receptor beta chain was recorded in a study of blood T cells in healthy people across ages. A sample-barcoded 5' primer and a J-beta primer mix were used in a second PCR of about 7 to 12 cycles. In TCRdb, the 5' RACE reads were re-called with MiXCR into one record per CDR3 protein. The table shows about 1.8 million distinct CDR3 sequences, with approximately 50% occurring only once. Germline V gene lookup returns CDR1 DFQATT and CDR2 SNEGSKA (reference sequence). V was clipped by 3 bases and J by 4 bases, with 15 bases between them. The CDR3 is 14 residues long. Sequenced: blood. The chain has TRBV20-1 and TRBJ1-2; no reliable D call. This TCR was sampled from a woman aged 35 to 49 in good health. CDR3 in DNA: TGCAGTGCTAGCCCCCCTTCCGGATTCTATGGCTACACCTTC. Residues: CSASPPSGFYGYTF.